This T cell receptor (beta chain) emerged from a study of OX40 agonist ivuxolimab in advanced cancers. Study-level background: At doses from 0.01 to 10 mg/kg, patients were given intravenous ivuxolimab every 2 weeks.

Of note for this clone: Its target is not known.

This CDR3 has 15 residues. The V end lost 6 bases, the J end lost 8 bases, and 20 bases lay between the germline ends. Germline assignment: CDR1 MRHNA and CDR2 SNTAGT. Study-wide results and limits: Researchers report that CD8+ T cells had, on average, more expanded clones than CD4+. Both blood CD4+ and CD8+ T cells showed clonal growth by week 6 at 0.1 to 3.0 mg/kg.

Autoimmune disease history or systemic immunosuppression barred patients. Measured with immunoSEQ multiplex PCR; TCRdb has only the in-frame clones, and not every one. The data contain tens of thousands of clones, 80% to 90% of them singletons. V and J are TRBV6-4 and TRBJ1-3, with D perhaps TRBD1 (5 bases). The sequence was collected from an adult with an advanced solid tumor such as melanoma, head and neck, liver or kidney cancer. Material: CD4+ or CD8+ T cells sorted from blood, obtained in a trial of the OX40 agonist ivuxolimab. The CDR3 bases are TGTGCCAGCAGCTACGAAAAAGGGGCGGGGGACACCATATATTTT. Translating gives CASSYEKGAGDTIYF.